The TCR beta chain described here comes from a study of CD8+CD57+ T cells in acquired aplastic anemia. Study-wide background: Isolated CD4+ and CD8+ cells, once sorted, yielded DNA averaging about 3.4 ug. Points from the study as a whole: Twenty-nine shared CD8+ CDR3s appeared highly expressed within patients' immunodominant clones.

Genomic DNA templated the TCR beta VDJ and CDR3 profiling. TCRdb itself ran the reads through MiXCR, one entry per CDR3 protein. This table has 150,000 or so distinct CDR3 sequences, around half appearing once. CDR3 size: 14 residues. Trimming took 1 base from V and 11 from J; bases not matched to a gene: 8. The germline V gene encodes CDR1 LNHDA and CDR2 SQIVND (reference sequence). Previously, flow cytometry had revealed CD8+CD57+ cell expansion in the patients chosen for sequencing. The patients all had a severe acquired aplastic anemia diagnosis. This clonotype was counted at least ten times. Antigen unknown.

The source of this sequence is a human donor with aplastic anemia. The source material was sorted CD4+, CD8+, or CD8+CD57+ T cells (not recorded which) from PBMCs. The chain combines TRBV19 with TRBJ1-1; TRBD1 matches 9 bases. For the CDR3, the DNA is TGTGCCAGTAGTATAGCATGGACAGGGGTCGAGGCTTTCTTT. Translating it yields CASSIAWTGVEAFF.